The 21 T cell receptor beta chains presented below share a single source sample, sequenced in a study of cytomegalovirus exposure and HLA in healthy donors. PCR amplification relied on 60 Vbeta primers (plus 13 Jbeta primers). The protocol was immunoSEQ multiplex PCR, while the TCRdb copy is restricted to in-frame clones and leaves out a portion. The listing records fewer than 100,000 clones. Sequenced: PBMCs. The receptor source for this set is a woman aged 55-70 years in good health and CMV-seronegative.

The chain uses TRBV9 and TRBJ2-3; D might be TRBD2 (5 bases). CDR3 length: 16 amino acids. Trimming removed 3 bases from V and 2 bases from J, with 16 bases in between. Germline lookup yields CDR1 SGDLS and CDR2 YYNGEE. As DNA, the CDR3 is TGTGCCAGCAGCGGGGCGGGTCAGTTTCTCACAGATACGCAGTATTTT. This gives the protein CASSGAGQFLTDTQYF.

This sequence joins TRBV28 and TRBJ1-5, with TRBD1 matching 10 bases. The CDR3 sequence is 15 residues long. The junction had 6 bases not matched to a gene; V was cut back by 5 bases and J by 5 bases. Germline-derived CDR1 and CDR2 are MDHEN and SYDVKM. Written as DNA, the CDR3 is TGTGCCAGCAGTCCTCCGGGACAGGGGTATCAGCCCCAGCATTTT. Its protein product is CASSPPGQGYQPQHF.

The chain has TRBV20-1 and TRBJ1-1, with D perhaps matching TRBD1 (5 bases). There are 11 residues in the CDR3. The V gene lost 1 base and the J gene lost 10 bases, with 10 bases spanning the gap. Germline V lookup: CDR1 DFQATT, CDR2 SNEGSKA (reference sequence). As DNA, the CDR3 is TGCAGTGCTAGAGGGAGGGACGGAGCTTTCTTT. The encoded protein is CSARGRDGAFF.

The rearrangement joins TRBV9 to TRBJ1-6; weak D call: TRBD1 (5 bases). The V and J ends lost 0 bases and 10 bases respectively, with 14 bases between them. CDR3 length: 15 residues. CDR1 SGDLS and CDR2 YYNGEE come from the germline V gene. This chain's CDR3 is CASSVGPQVVSPLHF. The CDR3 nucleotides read TGTGCCAGCAGCGTAGGGCCACAGGTAGTGTCACCCCTCCACTTT.

CDR3 amino acids: CASSRDWKETQYF. The CDR3 DNA reads TGTGCCAGCAGCCGGGACTGGAAAGAGACCCAGTACTTC. This chain uses TRBV7-8 with TRBJ2-5; D is possibly TRBD2 (6 bases). Germline values: CDR1 SGHVS, CDR2 FQNEAQ. CDR3 length: 13 residues. The V and J ends lost 5 bases and 3 bases respectively, with 10 bases between them.

The CDR3 loop reads CASSIGLQGRQPQHF. The CDR3 bases are TGTGCCAGTAGTATAGGTTTACAGGGCCGTCAGCCCCAGCATTTT. The chain has TRBV19 and TRBJ1-5, with a tentative D call TRBD1 (6 bases). Germline loops: CDR1 LNHDA, CDR2 SQIVND (reference sequence). V lost 1 base to trimming and J lost 6 bases, with 13 bases between them. CDR3 length: 15 amino acids.

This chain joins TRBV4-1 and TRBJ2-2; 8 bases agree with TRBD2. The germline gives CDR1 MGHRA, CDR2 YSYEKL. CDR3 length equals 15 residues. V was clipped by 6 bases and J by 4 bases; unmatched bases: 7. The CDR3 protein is CASSTSGASTGELFF. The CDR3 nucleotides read TGCGCCAGCAGTACTAGCGGAGCATCCACCGGGGAGCTGTTTTTT.

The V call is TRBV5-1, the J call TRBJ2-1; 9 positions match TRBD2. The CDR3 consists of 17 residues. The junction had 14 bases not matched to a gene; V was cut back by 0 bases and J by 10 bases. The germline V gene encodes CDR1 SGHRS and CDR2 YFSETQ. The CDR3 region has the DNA TGCGCCAGCAGCTTGGCCGTAGCTAGCGGGAAAGAACGCGAGCAGTTCTTC. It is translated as CASSLAVASGKEREQFF.

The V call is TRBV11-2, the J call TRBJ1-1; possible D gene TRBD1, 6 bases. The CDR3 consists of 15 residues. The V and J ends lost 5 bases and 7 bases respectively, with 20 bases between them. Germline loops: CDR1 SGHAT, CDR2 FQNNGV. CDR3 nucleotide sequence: TGTGCCAGCAGCCTGAATGGGGCAGAACAGGGTGAAGCTTTCTTT. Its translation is CASSLNGAEQGEAFF. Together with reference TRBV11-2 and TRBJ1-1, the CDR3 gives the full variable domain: EAGVAQSPRYKIIEKRQSVAFWCNPISGHATLYWYQQILGQGPKLLIQFQNNGVVDDSQLPKDRFSAERLKGVDSTLKIQPAKLEDSAVYLCASSLNGAEQGEAFFGQGTRLTVV.

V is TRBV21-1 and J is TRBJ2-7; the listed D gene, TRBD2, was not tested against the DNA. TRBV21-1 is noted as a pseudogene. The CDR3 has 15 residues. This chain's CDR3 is CASSTQTKNPYEQYF. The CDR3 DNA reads TGTGCCAGCAGCACCCAGACTAAAAACCCCTACGAGCAGTACTTC.

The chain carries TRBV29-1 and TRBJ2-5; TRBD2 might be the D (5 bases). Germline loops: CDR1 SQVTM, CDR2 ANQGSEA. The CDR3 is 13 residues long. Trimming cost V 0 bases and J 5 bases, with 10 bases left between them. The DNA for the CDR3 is TGCAGCGTTGAAGAACTAGTTGGCGAGACCCAGTACTTC. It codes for CSVEELVGETQYF. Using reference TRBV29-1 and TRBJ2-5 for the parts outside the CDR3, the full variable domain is SAVISQKPSRDICQRGTSLTIQCQVDSQVTMMFWYRQQPGQSLTLIATANQGSEATYESGFVIDKFPISRPNLTFSTLTVSNMSPEDSSIYLCSVEELVGETQYFGPGTRLLVL.

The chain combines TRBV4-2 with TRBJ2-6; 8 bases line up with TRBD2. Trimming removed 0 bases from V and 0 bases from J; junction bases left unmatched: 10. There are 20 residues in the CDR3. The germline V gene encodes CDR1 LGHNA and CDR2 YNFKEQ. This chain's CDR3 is CASSQEILLAGFSGANVLTF. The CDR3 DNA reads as TGTGCCAGCAGCCAAGAGATCCTGCTAGCGGGTTTCTCTGGGGCCAACGTCCTGACTTTC.

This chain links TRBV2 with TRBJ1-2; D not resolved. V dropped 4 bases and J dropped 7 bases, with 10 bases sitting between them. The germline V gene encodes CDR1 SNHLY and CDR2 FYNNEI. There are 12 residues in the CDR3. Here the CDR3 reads CASSGTDPGYTF. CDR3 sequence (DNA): TGTGCCAGCAGTGGCACAGATCCTGGCTACACCTTC.

The CDR3 DNA is TGTGCCAGCAGTGTCTCAACGGGAGTTGGCACAGATACGCAGTATTTT. Residues: CASSVSTGVGTDTQYF. The rearrangement joins TRBV6-4 to TRBJ2-3; the D gene is possibly TRBD2 (6 bases). Trimming took off 4 bases at V and 1 base at J, with 15 bases between the two ends. The CDR3 runs to 16 residues. In germline, CDR1 is MRHNA, CDR2 SNTAGT.

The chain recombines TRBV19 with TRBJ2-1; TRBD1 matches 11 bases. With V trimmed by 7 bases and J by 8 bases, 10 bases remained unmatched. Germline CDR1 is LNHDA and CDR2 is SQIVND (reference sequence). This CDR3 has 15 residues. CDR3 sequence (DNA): TGTGCCAGTATCCCACCGGGACAGGGGGTCGATGAGCAGTTCTTC. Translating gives CASIPPGQGVDEQFF.

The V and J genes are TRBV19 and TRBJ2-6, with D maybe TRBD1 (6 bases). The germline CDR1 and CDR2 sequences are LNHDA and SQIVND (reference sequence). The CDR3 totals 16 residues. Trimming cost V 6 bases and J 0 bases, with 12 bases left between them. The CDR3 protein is CASRLDSFSGANVLTF. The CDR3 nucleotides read TGTGCCAGTAGATTGGACAGTTTCTCTGGGGCCAACGTCCTGACTTTC.

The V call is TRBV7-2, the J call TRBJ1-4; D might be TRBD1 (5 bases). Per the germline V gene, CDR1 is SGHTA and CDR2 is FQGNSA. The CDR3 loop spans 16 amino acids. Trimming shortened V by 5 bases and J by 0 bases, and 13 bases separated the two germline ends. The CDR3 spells CASSLPDRATNEKLFF. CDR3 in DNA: TGTGCCAGCAGCCTTCCTGACAGAGCAACTAATGAAAAACTGTTTTTT.

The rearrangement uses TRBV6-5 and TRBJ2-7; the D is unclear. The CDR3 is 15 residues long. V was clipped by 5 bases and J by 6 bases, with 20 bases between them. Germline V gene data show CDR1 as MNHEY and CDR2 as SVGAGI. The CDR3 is CASSPRGYPTGEQYF. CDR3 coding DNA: TGTGCCAGCAGTCCACGCGGTTACCCAACGGGCGAGCAGTACTTC.

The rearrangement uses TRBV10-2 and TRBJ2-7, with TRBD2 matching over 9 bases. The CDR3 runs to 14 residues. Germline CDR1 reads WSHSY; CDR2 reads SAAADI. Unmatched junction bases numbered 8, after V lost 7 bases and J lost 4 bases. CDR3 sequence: CASIGGRAFYEQYF. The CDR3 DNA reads TGCGCCAGCATAGGCGGGAGGGCCTTTTACGAGCAGTACTTC.

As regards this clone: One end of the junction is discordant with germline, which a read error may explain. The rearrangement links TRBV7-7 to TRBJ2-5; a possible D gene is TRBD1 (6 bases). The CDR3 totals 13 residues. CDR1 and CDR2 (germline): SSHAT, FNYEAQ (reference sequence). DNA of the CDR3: TGTGCTAGCAGCCGGGGACACGGCGCGACCCAGTACTTC. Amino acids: CASSRGHGATQYF.

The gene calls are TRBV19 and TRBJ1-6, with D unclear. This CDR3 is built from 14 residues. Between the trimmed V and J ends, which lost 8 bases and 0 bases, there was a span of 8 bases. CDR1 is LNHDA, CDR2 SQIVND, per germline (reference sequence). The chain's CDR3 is CASSGLSYNSPLHF. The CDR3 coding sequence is TGTGCCAGTTCTGGGCTCTCCTATAATTCACCCCTCCACTTT.